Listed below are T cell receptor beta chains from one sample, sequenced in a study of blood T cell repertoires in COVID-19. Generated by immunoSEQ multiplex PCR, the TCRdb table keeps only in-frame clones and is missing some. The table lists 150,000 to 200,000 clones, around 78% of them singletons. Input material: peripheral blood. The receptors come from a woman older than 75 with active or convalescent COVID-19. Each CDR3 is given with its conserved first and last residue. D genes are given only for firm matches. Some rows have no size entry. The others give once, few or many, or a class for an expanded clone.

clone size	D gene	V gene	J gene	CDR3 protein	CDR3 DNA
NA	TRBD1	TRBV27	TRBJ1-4	CASSSGTGWGATNEKLFF	TGTGCCAGCAGTTCCGGGACAGGGTGGGGGGCAACTAATGAAAAACTGTTTTTT
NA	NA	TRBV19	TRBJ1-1	CASKPTRNTEAFF	TGTGCCAGTAAGCCGACAAGAAACACTGAAGCTTTCTTT
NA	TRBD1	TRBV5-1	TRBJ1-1	CASSWDSSNTEAFF	TGCGCCAGCAGCTGGGACAGCTCCAACACTGAAGCTTTCTTT
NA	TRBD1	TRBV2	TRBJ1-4	CASSEAILDRGGEKLFF	TGTGCCAGCAGTGAAGCGATTCTTGACAGGGGAGGTGAAAAACTGTTTTTT
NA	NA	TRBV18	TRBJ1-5	CASSPSRLLNQPQHF	TGTGCCAGCTCACCATCCCGTCTCCTTAATCAGCCCCAGCATTTT
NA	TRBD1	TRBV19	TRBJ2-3	CASSLRTGLHTDTQYF	TGTGCCAGTAGTTTGAGGACAGGACTTCACACAGATACGCAGTATTTT
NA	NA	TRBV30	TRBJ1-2	CAGPSLITGYYGYTF	TGTGCCGGCCCCAGCTTGATAACAGGGTACTATGGCTACACCTTC
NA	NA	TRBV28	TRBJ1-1	CASSLPGGLNTEAFF	TGTGCCAGCAGTCTACCCGGGGGGCTCAACACTGAAGCTTTCTTT
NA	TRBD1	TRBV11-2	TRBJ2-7	CASSTRTGHNEQYF	TGTGCCAGCAGCACCCGGACAGGGCACAACGAGCAGTACTTC
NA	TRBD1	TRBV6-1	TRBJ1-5	CASSEWGQGNQPQHF	TGTGCCAGCAGTGAATGGGGACAGGGAAATCAGCCCCAGCATTTT
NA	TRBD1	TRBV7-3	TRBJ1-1	CASSLTGRQGASEAFF	TGTGCCAGCAGCTTAACGGGGAGGCAGGGGGCAAGTGAAGCTTTCTTT
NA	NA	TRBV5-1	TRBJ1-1	CASSLWTANTEAFF	TGCGCCAGCAGCCTATGGACAGCGAACACTGAAGCTTTCTTT
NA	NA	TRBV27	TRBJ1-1	CASSLLAGQYTEAFF	TGTGCCAGCAGTTTATTGGCAGGGCAGTACACTGAAGCTTTCTTT
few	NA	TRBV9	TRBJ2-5	CASSVGVRVETQYF	TGTGCCAGCAGCGTAGGTGTCAGGGTGGAGACCCAGTACTTC
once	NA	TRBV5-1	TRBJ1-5	CASSLEQGGQPQHF	TGCGCCAGCAGCTTGGAACAGGGCGGGCAGCCCCAGCATTTT
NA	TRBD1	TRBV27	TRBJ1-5	CASSLSYGQAGQPQHF	TGTGCCAGCAGTTTATCTTATGGACAGGCTGGTCAGCCCCAGCATTTT
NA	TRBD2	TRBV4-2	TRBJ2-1	CASSQESLAGVEQFF	TGTGCCAGCAGCCAAGAGTCACTAGCGGGGGTTGAGCAGTTCTTC
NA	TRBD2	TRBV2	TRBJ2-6	CASSEVIAGGASGANVLTF	TGTGCCAGCAGTGAAGTCATAGCGGGGGGGGCCTCTGGGGCCAACGTCCTGACTTTC
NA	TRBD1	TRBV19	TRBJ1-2	CASSVRQGNGYGYTF	TGTGCCAGTAGTGTCCGACAGGGAAACGGTTATGGCTACACCTTC
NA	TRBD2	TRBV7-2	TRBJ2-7	CASSLEAGGNYEQYF	TGTGCCAGCAGCTTAGAAGCGGGGGGCAACTACGAGCAGTACTTC
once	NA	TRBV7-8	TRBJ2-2	CASSLNSPLSTGELFF	TGTGCCAGCAGCTTAAACTCCCCCCTGTCCACCGGGGAGCTGTTTTTT
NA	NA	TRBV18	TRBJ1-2	CASSPGKAADGYTF	TGTGCCAGCTCACCGGGGAAGGCAGCGGATGGCTACACCTTC
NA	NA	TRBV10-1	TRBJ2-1	CASSEPVIGGGGPYNEQFF	TGCGCCAGCAGTGAGCCGGTAATTGGGGGCGGGGGCCCCTACAATGAGCAGTTCTTC
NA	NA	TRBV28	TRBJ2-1	CAIKGGDEQFF	TGTGCGATCAAGGGGGGGGATGAGCAGTTCTTC
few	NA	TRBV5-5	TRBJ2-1	CASSLTGSYNEQFF	TGTGCCAGCAGCTTAACAGGGTCCTACAATGAGCAGTTCTTC
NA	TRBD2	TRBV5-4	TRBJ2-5	CASSLRGVQETQYF	TGTGCCAGCAGCTTGCGGGGGGTCCAAGAGACCCAGTACTTC
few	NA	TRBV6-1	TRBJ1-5	CASSELGGNQPQHF	TGTGCCAGCAGTGAATTAGGGGGCAATCAGCCCCAGCATTTT
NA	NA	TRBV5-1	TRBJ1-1	CASSLAIADKLATEAFF	TGCGCCAGCAGCTTGGCAATCGCCGACAAGTTGGCAACTGAAGCTTTCTTT
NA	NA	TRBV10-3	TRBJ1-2	CAISEPGYNYGYTF	TGTGCCATCAGTGAGCCGGGATACAACTATGGCTACACCTTC
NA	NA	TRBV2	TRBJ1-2	CASRYTGTPDTF	TGTGCCAGCAGATACACCGGGACACCTGACACCTTC
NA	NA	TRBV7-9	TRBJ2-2	CASSRILLAIGELFF	TGTGCCAGCAGCCGGATACTCCTAGCGATCGGGGAGCTGTTTTTT
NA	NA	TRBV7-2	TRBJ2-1	CASSLREQVTYNEQFF	TGTGCCAGCAGCTTGAGAGAACAGGTTACTTACAATGAGCAGTTCTTC
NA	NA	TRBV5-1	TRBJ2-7	CASSPRTLTYEQYF	TGCGCCAGCAGCCCGCGGACTCTAACCTACGAGCAGTACTTC
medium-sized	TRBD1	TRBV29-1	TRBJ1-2	CSADQGGYGYTF	TGCAGCGCTGACCAGGGGGGCTATGGCTACACCTTC
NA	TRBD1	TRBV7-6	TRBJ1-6	CASSLGGQDYYSPLHF	TGTGCCAGCAGTCTAGGGGGACAGGACTATTATTCACCCCTCCACTTT
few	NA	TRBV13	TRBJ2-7	CASSPLGASPSYEQYF	TGTGCCAGCAGCCCCTTGGGGGCAAGTCCCTCCTACGAGCAGTACTTC
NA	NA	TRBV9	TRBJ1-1	CASSVGGTEAFF	TGTGCCAGCAGCGTAGGAGGCACTGAAGCTTTCTTT
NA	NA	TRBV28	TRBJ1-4	CASRQGSEKLFF	TGTGCCAGCAGGCAGGGTTCTGAAAAACTGTTTTTT
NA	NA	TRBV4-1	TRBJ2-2	CASSHSGELFF	TGCGCCAGCAGCCACTCCGGGGAGCTGTTTTTT
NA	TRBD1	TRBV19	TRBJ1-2	CASSIQAGTGYGYTF	TGTGCCAGTAGTATCCAAGCCGGGACAGGGTATGGCTACACCTTC
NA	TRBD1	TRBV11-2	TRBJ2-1	CASSSGQASSYNEQFF	TGTGCCAGCAGCTCGGGACAGGCAAGCTCCTACAATGAGCAGTTCTTC
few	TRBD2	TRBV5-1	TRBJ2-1	CASSFLAGGQGNEQFF	TGCGCCAGCAGCTTCCTAGCGGGGGGCCAGGGCAATGAGCAGTTCTTC
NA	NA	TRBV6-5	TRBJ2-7	CASSNGGRRSYEQYF	TGTGCCAGCAGCAACGGGGGACGGAGGTCCTACGAGCAGTACTTC